The rows below give T cell receptor beta chains drawn from one sample of a study of cytomegalovirus exposure and HLA in healthy donors. Generated by immunoSEQ multiplex PCR, the TCRdb table keeps only in-frame clones and is missing some. The table includes about 130,000 clones, approximately 89% detected once. The sample comprised PBMCs. The receptors stem from a woman in her late teens or twenties in good health and CMV-seronegative. CDR3s include the opening cysteine and the closing phenylalanine or tryptophan. The order of the fields is V gene, clone size, J gene, D gene, CDR3 DNA, CDR3 protein. D genes are given only for firm matches. Part of the rows lack a size; the others show once, few, many or a class for expanded clones.

TRBV6-6	NA	TRBJ1-1	NA	TGTGCCAGCAGTTCGGGGGGCACTGAAGCTTTCTTT	CASSSGGTEAFF
TRBV5-1	few	TRBJ2-7	TRBD2	TGCGCCAGCAGCTTTACGGCGGGAGACCCGGGGCAGTACTTC	CASSFTAGDPGQYF
TRBV7-2	few	TRBJ1-4	NA	TGTGCCAGCACCCTTAGAGGGCATGAGTCAACTAATGAAAAACTGTTTTTT	CASTLRGHESTNEKLFF
TRBV5-1	NA	TRBJ1-1	NA	TGCGCCAGCAGCCCCCGGACAGATAACACTGAAGCTTTCTTT	CASSPRTDNTEAFF
TRBV25-1	NA	TRBJ2-4	NA	TGTGCCAGCAGTGAATCAGGAGGGGGCCGGATAGCCAAAAACATTCAGTACTTC	CASSESGGGRIAKNIQYF
TRBV5-1	NA	TRBJ2-7	NA	TGCGCCAGCAGCTTGGCAGTCAGCTCCTACGAGCAGTACTTC	CASSLAVSSYEQYF
TRBV7-9	few	TRBJ1-1	NA	TGTGCCAGCAGCTTCGTGAACACTGAAGCTTTCTTT	CASSFVNTEAFF
TRBV4-1	NA	TRBJ1-2	NA	TGCGCCAGCAGCCAAGACAATAACTATGGCTACACCTTC	CASSQDNNYGYTF
TRBV5-1	NA	TRBJ2-5	NA	TGCGCCAGCAGCTTGTACGGGGAAGAGACCCAGTACTTC	CASSLYGEETQYF
TRBV5-4	NA	TRBJ2-7	TRBD1	TGTGCCAGCAGCATAGACCGGGACAGGAGTTCCTACGAGCAGTACTTC	CASSIDRDRSSYEQYF
TRBV6-5	once	TRBJ1-6	TRBD1	TGTGCCAGCCGGGACGGACAGGGACTTAATTCACCCCTCCACTTT	CASRDGQGLNSPLHF
TRBV15	NA	TRBJ2-1	NA	TGTGCCACCAGCAGAGCGGCTAGCGAGTACTACAATGAGCAGTTCTTC	CATSRAASEYYNEQFF
TRBV6-5	NA	TRBJ2-5	NA	TGTGCCAGCAGTACGGGGGGCGAGACCCAGTACTTC	CASSTGGETQYF
TRBV9	NA	TRBJ1-3	NA	TGTGCCAGCAGCACCCACAGGGAGCGAAACACCATATATTTT	CASSTHRERNTIYF
TRBV6-5	NA	TRBJ1-1	NA	TGTGCCAGCAGTTACCGGGACACGATGAACACTGAAGCTTTCTTT	CASSYRDTMNTEAFF
TRBV5-1	NA	TRBJ2-1	TRBD1	TGCGCCAGCAGGGCCCCGACAGGGGGGACTCCCTACAATGAGCAGTTCTTC	CASRAPTGGTPYNEQFF
TRBV9	NA	TRBJ1-4	NA	TGTGCCAGCAGCGCCCCCGGGTTCCAGAATGAAAAACTGTTTTTT	CASSAPGFQNEKLFF
TRBV27	NA	TRBJ1-2	TRBD1	TGTGCCAGCAAAACAGGGGGCGTCTATGGCTACACCTTC	CASKTGGVYGYTF
TRBV5-1	NA	TRBJ1-2	NA	TGCGCCAGCAGCTTGCTCCTGGGAGACTATGGCTACACCTTC	CASSLLLGDYGYTF
TRBV6-6	few	TRBJ1-6	NA	TGTGCCAGCAGTTATGAAGGGGAAGTCGGTTCACCCCTCCACTTT	CASSYEGEVGSPLHF
TRBV6-5	NA	TRBJ1-1	NA	TGTGCCAGCAGTTACATTTCAGGGGTCACTGAAGCTTTCTTT	CASSYISGVTEAFF
TRBV18	NA	TRBJ2-7	NA	TGTGCCAGCGCGAGAGGGGCTTCCGGGGGAGGAGGCTACGAGCAGTACTTC	CASARGASGGGGYEQYF
TRBV5-1	NA	TRBJ2-2	TRBD1	TGCGCCAGCAGCGTCGGGACAGGACTTACCGGGGAGCTGTTTTTT	CASSVGTGLTGELFF
TRBV7-8	NA	TRBJ1-1	NA	TGTGCCAGCAGCTCCCCCCCCCAGGAGAACACTGAAGCTTTCTTT	CASSSPPQENTEAFF
TRBV19	NA	TRBJ1-5	NA	TGTGCCAGCCTAAATACAGGTTGGAATCAGCCCCAGCATTTT	CASLNTGWNQPQHF
TRBV5-1	NA	TRBJ1-2	NA	TGCGCCAGCAGCTTGGACAGGCGGGGGGGCGGTGGCTACACCTTC	CASSLDRRGGGGYTF
TRBV5-4	NA	TRBJ1-4	NA	TGTGCCAGCAGCTTGGCCTTAGAGGAAAAACTGTTTTTT	CASSLALEEKLFF
TRBV14	NA	TRBJ2-7	TRBD1	TGTGCCAGCAGCCCGGGGGCGACAGGGGGAACCTACGAGCAGTACTTC	CASSPGATGGTYEQYF